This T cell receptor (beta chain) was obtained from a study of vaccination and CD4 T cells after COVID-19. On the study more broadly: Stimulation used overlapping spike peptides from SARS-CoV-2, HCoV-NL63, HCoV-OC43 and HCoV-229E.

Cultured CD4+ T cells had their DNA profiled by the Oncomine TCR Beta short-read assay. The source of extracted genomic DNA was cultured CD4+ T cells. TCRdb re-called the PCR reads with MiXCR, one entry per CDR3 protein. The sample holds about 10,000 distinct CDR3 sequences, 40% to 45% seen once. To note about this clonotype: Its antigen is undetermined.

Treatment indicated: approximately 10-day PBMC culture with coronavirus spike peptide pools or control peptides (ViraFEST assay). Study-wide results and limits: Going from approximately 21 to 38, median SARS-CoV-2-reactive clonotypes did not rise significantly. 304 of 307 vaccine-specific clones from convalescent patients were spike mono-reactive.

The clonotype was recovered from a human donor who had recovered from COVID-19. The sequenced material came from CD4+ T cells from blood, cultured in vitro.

The CDR3 DNA reads TGTGCCACCAGCAGAGGGGGGGGCGGAGGCTACACCTTC. It yields the protein CATSRGGGGGYTF. The rearrangement links TRBV15 to TRBJ1-2, with D perhaps matching TRBD1 (6 bases). The CDR3 loop spans 13 amino acids. V dropped 1 base and J dropped 8 bases, with 11 bases sitting between them. Germline-derived CDR1 and CDR2 are LNHNV and YYDKDF (reference sequence).